A single sample is the source of the 9 T cell receptor beta chains below, sequenced in a study of blood T cell repertoires in COVID-19 (dated by TCRdb to 2018 to 2020). Library preparation was by the immunoSEQ multiplex PCR assay. TCRdb took over this immuneACCESS table, retaining in-frame rearrangements with V and J assigned. Such tables are incomplete; in checked studies, under half of the missing clones stem from an unresolved V gene, and the remainder is unexplained. The sample table records 60,000 to 65,000 clones; around 70% of these occur just once. The leading ten clones occupy approximately 4.8% of the sample. Material: peripheral blood. The receptors derive from a woman in her 70s with COVID-19, enrolled during active disease.

The rearrangement links TRBV10-3 to TRBJ1-3, with D unclear. Trimming removed 3 bases at V and 1 base at J, with 7 bases between. In germline, CDR1 is ENHRY, CDR2 SYGVKD. There are 14 residues in the CDR3. CDR3 sequence (DNA): TGTGCCATCAGTGATTCCGTTTCTGGAAACACCATATATTTT. This gives the protein CAISDSVSGNTIYF.

J is TRBJ1-1 and V is TRBV19; weak D call: TRBD1 (5 bases). V lost 8 bases to trimming and J lost 2 bases, with 12 bases between them. This CDR3 has 13 amino acids. CDR1 is LNHDA and CDR2 is SQIVND in the germline V gene (reference sequence). The CDR3 region has the DNA TGTGCCAGTGCCGACAGCCCCAACACTGAAGCTTTCTTT. This sequence encodes CASADSPNTEAFF.

This clone has more than one count but fewer than ten. The chain joins TRBV19 to TRBJ2-2, with TRBD1 as a possible D gene (5 bases). The CDR3 is made up of 15 amino acids. Germline V gene lookup returns CDR1 LNHDA and CDR2 SQIVND (reference sequence). Trimming cost V 2 bases and J 4 bases, with 11 bases left between them. The CDR3 DNA reads TGTGCCAGTAGTATAATAGGGGAAGTCACCGGGGAGCTGTTTTTT. This gives the protein CASSIIGEVTGELFF.

This clone has only a few counts. The V and J genes are TRBV4-1 and TRBJ1-2; 9 nucleotides align to TRBD1. Germline CDR1 and CDR2: MGHRA and YSYEKL. The V gene end was trimmed by 0 bases and the J gene end by 5 bases; junction bases not matched to a gene: 7. CDR3 size: 16 residues. In nucleotides, the CDR3 is TGCGCCAGCAGCCAAGATCCTGGGGGACAGGGTTATGGCTACACCTTC. Translated: CASSQDPGGQGYGYTF.

The chain combines TRBV3-1 (or the pseudogene TRBV3-2) with TRBJ1-2, with TRBD1 identical over 9 bases. Per germline, CDR1 LGHDT and CDR2 YNNKEL (reference sequence). CDR3 length: 15 amino acids. The ends lost 2 bases at V and 7 bases at J; junction bases unmatched: 8. CDR3 bases: TGTGCCAGCAGCCAAAGAAGGGACAGGGTGACTGGCTACACCTTC. The encoded protein is CASSQRRDRVTGYTF.

This chain uses TRBV5-4 with TRBJ2-3; D perhaps matches TRBD1 (6 bases). V gave up 5 bases and J gave up 6 bases, with 16 bases separating them. CDR1 is SGHNT and CDR2 is YYREEE in the germline V gene (reference sequence). CDR3 length: 14 residues. This CDR3 reads CASSSPGVRDTQYF. The CDR3 coding sequence is TGTGCCAGCAGTTCACCAGGGGTCCGGGATACGCAGTATTTT.

The V gene is TRBV5-1, the J gene TRBJ2-2; 7 bases align to TRBD1. Trimming removed 4 bases from V and 4 bases from J; junction bases left unmatched: 4. The CDR3 contains 14 residues. CDR1 is SGHRS and CDR2 is YFSETQ in the germline V gene. The CDR3 is CASSLQGTTGELFF. In nucleotides, the CDR3 is TGCGCCAGCAGCCTACAGGGGACCACCGGGGAGCTGTTTTTT.

This clone was seen a few times. The chain combines TRBV7-6 with TRBJ2-1, with 13 bases aligning to TRBD2. The CDR3 sequence is 19 residues long. The germline V gene has CDR1 SGHVS and CDR2 FNYEAQ. After removal of 5 bases from V and 8 bases from J, the junction contained 18 bases not matched to a gene. The CDR3 region is CASSETLFWTSGRSDEQFF. In DNA form, the CDR3 reads TGTGCCAGCAGCGAAACACTTTTTTGGACTAGCGGGAGATCGGATGAGCAGTTCTTC.

The sample holds one count of this clone. The chain uses TRBV19 and TRBJ2-7; TRBD2 matches 10 bases. There are 15 residues in the CDR3. Germline lookup yields CDR1 LNHDA and CDR2 SQIVND (reference sequence). Trimming took 4 bases from V and 4 from J; bases not matched to a gene: 7. The CDR3 here is CASSTTSGGAYEQYF. The CDR3 DNA reads as TGTGCCAGTAGTACCACGAGCGGGGGGGCTTACGAGCAGTACTTC.